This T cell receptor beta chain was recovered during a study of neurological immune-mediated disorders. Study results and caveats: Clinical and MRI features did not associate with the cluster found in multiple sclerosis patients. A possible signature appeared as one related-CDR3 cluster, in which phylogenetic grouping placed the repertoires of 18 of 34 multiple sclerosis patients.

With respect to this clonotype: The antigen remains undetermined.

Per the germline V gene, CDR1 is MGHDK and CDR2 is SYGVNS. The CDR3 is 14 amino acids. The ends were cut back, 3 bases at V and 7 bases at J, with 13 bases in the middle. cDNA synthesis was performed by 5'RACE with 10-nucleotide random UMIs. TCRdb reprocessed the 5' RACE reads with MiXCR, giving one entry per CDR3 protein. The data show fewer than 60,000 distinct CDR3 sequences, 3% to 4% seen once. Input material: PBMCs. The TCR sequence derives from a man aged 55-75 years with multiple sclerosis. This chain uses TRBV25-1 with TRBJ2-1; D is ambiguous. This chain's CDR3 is CASSDRIVRNEQFF. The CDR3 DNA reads TGTGCCAGCAGTGACAGAATAGTAAGAAATGAGCAGTTCTTC.